This TCR beta chain was identified during a study of radiotherapy plus CTLA-4 blockade in lung cancer. Overall study context: With approximately 30% of patients having disease control, objective responses were seen in 15% to 20%.

Study conclusions and caveats: Reports state that early shifts in blood T cell clones, with interferon-beta, best predicted response. The study found tumor-derived TCR clones expanded in blood after radiotherapy plus ipilimumab.

To note about this clone: What it binds is unknown.

Produced via immunoSEQ multiplex PCR; TCRdb's table is partial and in-frame only. The repertoire holds some 62,000 clones, with approximately 80% as singletons. Germline lookup yields CDR1 SGDLS and CDR2 YYNGEE. The CDR3 runs to 15 residues. The V end lost 0 bases, the J end lost 2 bases, and 11 bases lay between the germline ends. The sequences come from peripheral blood, collected from a patient treated with radiotherapy plus ipilimumab. This chain uses TRBV9 with TRBJ1-2, with D perhaps matching TRBD1 (5 bases). The sequence derives from a human donor with non-small cell lung cancer who had a complete response to radiotherapy plus ipilimumab. The CDR3 loop is CASSVARGANYGYTF. CDR3 bases: TGTGCCAGCAGCGTAGCGAGGGGCGCGAACTATGGCTACACCTTC.